This is a list of T cell receptor beta chains from one sample in a study of T-cell reconstitution after alpha-beta-depleted transplantation in children. From the PCR reads, TCRdb called clonotypes with MiXCR, one entry per CDR3 protein. The table records about 980,000 distinct CDR3 sequences, about 29% of them present only once. This specimen consisted of PBMCs, mostly from graft donor cells, obtained 360 days after TCRalphabeta/CD19-depleted stem cell transplant. The receptors shown here come from a boy in the first two years of life who had a stem cell transplant for SCID, so the T cells may come from the graft donor. CDR3s include the opening cysteine and the closing phenylalanine or tryptophan. The D gene is left open where the match is weak. Not every row has a clone size; where given, it reads once, few, many or a size class.

j_call	d_call	v_call	clone_size	cdr3_nt	cdr3_aa
TRBJ2-7	TRBD2	TRBV6-2/TRBV6-3	.	TGTGCCAGCAGTATGGGACTAGCGGGGACCGTCTCCTACGAGCAGTACTTC	CASSMGLAGTVSYEQYF
TRBJ1-3	.	TRBV6-6	.	TGTGCCAGCAGTTACGGAGGGGCCATATATTTT	CASSYGGAIYF
TRBJ2-5	TRBD1	TRBV5-1	.	TGCGCCAGCAGCTTCCAAGGGACAGGGTTTGAGACCCAGTACTTC	CASSFQGTGFETQYF
TRBJ2-5	.	TRBV20-1	few	TGCAGTGGGCCGTCGGGTGAGACCCAGTACTTC	CSGPSGETQYF
TRBJ1-2	.	TRBV7-9	.	TGTGCCAGCAGCTTAATTGGCCAGGCAACTTCCTATGGCTACACCTTC	CASSLIGQATSYGYTF
TRBJ2-1	.	TRBV10-3	few	TGTGCCATCAGTGAGGTTGAGAATGAGCAGTTCTTC	CAISEVENEQFF
TRBJ2-5	.	TRBV11-2	.	TGTGCCAGCAGACCAGGGAGGGGGCAGGGATCGACCCAAGAGACCCAGTACTTC	CASRPGRGQGSTQETQYF
TRBJ2-7	.	TRBV20-1	few	TGCAGTGCTAGATCCCCGCTCTACGAGCAGTACTTC	CSARSPLYEQYF
TRBJ1-2	TRBD1	TRBV5-1	few	TGCGCCAGCAGCTTCGACAGGGCGGATGGCTACACCTTC	CASSFDRADGYTF
TRBJ2-7	TRBD1	TRBV4-1	.	TGCGCCAGCAGCCAAGAGGACAGGGGCTACGAGCAGTACTTC	CASSQEDRGYEQYF
TRBJ2-5	TRBD1	TRBV20-1	.	TGCAGTGCTTACCGGGACAGGGTTTTAGAGACCCAGTACTTC	CSAYRDRVLETQYF